The rows below give T cell receptor beta chains drawn from one sample of a study of regulatory T cells in long-lasting Graves disease. Each CDR3 protein is one row after TCRdb ran MiXCR on the multiplex PCR reads. The repertoire includes about 330,000 distinct CDR3 sequences, 15% to 20% of them detected once, and 20% to 25% sits in the top ten. This sample also appeared in a second study, on T cells in Graves' hyperthyroidism and ophthalmopathy.

The input for sequencing was peripheral blood mononuclear cells (PBMCs), taken at new diagnosis, from a patient treated with antithyroid drugs. The receptors shown here come from a woman younger than 30 with Graves disease. Both conserved end residues are part of each CDR3. The D gene is left open where the match is weak. Part of the rows lack a size; the others show once, few, many or a class for expanded clones.

TRBV20-1	-	TRBJ2-1	many	CSALRPTGNEQFF	TGCAGTGCTTTACGGCCTACCGGCAATGAGCAGTTCTTC
TRBV5-1	-	TRBJ2-1	many	CASSLFMAGPTYNEQFF	TGCGCCAGCAGCTTATTCATGGCAGGACCAACCTACAATGAGCAGTTCTTC
TRBV24-1	-	TRBJ1-2	-	CATSDLTDNYGYTF	TGTGCCACCAGTGATCTGACTGACAACTATGGCTACACCTTC
TRBV2	TRBD2	TRBJ2-6	-	CASSTSGRESGANVLTF	TGTGCCAGCAGTACTAGCGGGAGAGAGTCTGGGGCCAACGTCCTGACTTTC
TRBV15	-	TRBJ1-4	-	CATSRDTTGPGEKLFF	TGTGCCACCAGCAGAGATACGACAGGACCAGGTGAAAAACTGTTTTTT
TRBV27	TRBD2	TRBJ2-7	-	CASSSRLAPDLISYEQYF	TGTGCCAGCAGTTCCCGACTAGCGCCAGACCTAATCTCCTACGAGCAGTACTTC
TRBV29-1	TRBD2	TRBJ2-3	many	CSVEWRLAGVDDTQYF	TGCAGCGTTGAATGGAGGCTAGCGGGAGTGGATGATACGCAGTATTTT
TRBV9	TRBD1	TRBJ1-2	-	CASSQVVFGQARNGYTF	TGTGCCAGCAGCCAAGTGGTATTTGGACAGGCCAGGAATGGCTACACCTTC
TRBV30	-	TRBJ2-6	-	CAWSGSSGANVLTF	TGTGCCTGGAGTGGGAGCTCTGGGGCCAACGTCCTGACTTTC
TRBV5-1	TRBD2	TRBJ2-1	few	CASGPGTSGGGAYNEQFF	TGCGCCAGCGGCCCAGGGACTAGCGGGGGGGGGGCGTACAATGAGCAGTTCTTC
TRBV10-2	TRBD2	TRBJ2-7	-	CASSDRTRSEQYF	TGCGCCAGCAGTGACAGGACTAGAAGCGAGCAGTACTTC
TRBV27	-	TRBJ2-1	-	CASSLKGYEQFF	TGTGCCAGCAGTTTAAAGGGGTATGAGCAGTTCTTC
TRBV19	-	TRBJ1-3	-	CASSITGGMIGNTIYF	TGTGCCAGTAGTATCACCGGGGGAATGATCGGAAACACCATATATTTT
TRBV12-3/TRBV12-4	-	TRBJ2-1	many	CASSLGNQGFEQFF	TGTGCCAGCAGTTTGGGGAATCAGGGGTTTGAGCAGTTCTTC
TRBV11-2	-	TRBJ1-3	-	CASSLEFGGLAGNTIYF	TGTGCCAGCAGCTTAGAGTTTGGGGGATTAGCTGGAAACACCATATATTTT
TRBV5-6	-	TRBJ1-1	many	CASSLRESEAFF	TGTGCCAGCAGCTTAAGGGAATCTGAAGCTTTCTTT
TRBV12-3/TRBV12-4	TRBD2	TRBJ2-3	many	CASSPRTSGNTDTQYF	TGTGCCAGCAGTCCACGGACTAGCGGTAACACAGATACGCAGTATTTT
TRBV30	TRBD1	TRBJ1-5	many	CAWSVSTGPKPQHF	TGTGCCTGGAGTGTGTCGACAGGGCCAAAGCCCCAGCATTTT
TRBV5-6	-	TRBJ1-1	many	CASSSRGKNTEAFF	TGTGCCAGCAGCAGCCGGGGGAAGAACACTGAAGCTTTCTTT
TRBV6-1	-	TRBJ1-6	few	CASSEDSENSPLHF	TGTGCCAGCAGTGAGGACAGCGAGAATTCACCCCTCCACTTT
TRBV12-3/TRBV12-4	-	TRBJ2-6	few	CASSPMGAGANVLTF	TGTGCCAGCAGCCCTATGGGGGCTGGGGCCAACGTCCTGACTTTC
TRBV5-1	-	TRBJ2-2	-	CASSLAGLGTGELFF	TGCGCCAGCAGCTTGGCCGGTTTGGGCACCGGGGAGCTGTTTTTT
TRBV11-2	TRBD2	TRBJ2-7	many	CASSWSGGPSYEQYF	TGTGCCAGCAGCTGGAGCGGGGGGCCCAGTTACGAGCAGTACTTC
TRBV12-3/TRBV12-4	TRBD1	TRBJ1-6	few	CASSSDRGPMGLVSPLHF	TGTGCCAGCAGTTCGGACAGGGGGCCTATGGGGTTAGTTTCACCCCTCCACTTT
TRBV7-2	-	TRBJ1-1	many	CASSLAPGRNTEAFF	TGTGCCAGCAGCTTAGCTCCGGGTCGGAACACTGAAGCTTTCTTT
TRBV3-1	-	TRBJ2-4	once	CASKRGAKNIQYF	TGTGCCAGCAAGAGGGGAGCCAAAAACATTCAGTACTTC
TRBV9	TRBD1	TRBJ1-6	many	CASSVRGQTTLDSPLHF	TGTGCCAGCAGCGTAAGGGGACAGACAACTTTGGATTCACCCCTCCACTTT
TRBV28	-	TRBJ1-2	many	CASLDGGRKRVYGYTF	TGTGCCAGCCTCGACGGGGGGCGAAAGAGGGTCTATGGCTACACCTTC
TRBV6-2/TRBV6-3	-	TRBJ2-2	-	CASSVDSPSTGELFF	TGTGCCAGCAGCGTCGACAGCCCTTCCACCGGGGAGCTGTTTTTT
TRBV29-1	-	TRBJ1-1	-	CSGVLTATEAFF	TGCAGCGGAGTCCTGACAGCTACTGAAGCTTTCTTT